This T cell receptor beta chain was recorded in a study of control samples from healthy donors and cancer patients. This clone has a handful of counts. Assay used: immunoSEQ multiplex PCR; TCRdb lists only in-frame clones, some missing. This sample has tens of thousands of clones; around nine tenths occur once, and the top ten carry 5% to 7%. The CDR3 consists of 17 residues. CDR1 is LGHDT, CDR2 YNNKEL, per germline (reference sequence). Losses at the gene ends were 0 bases for V and 10 bases for J; bases not matched to a gene: 11. Input material: blood. This clonotype was sampled from a woman aged 45-65 years in good health. The gene calls are TRBV3-1 (or the pseudogene TRBV3-2) and TRBJ2-1; 11 nucleotides line up with TRBD2. The CDR3 DNA sequence: TGTGCCAGCAGCCAAGATGTTAGCCTAGCGGGGGGTCGGGAGCAGTTCTTC. Protein product: CASSQDVSLAGGREQFF.